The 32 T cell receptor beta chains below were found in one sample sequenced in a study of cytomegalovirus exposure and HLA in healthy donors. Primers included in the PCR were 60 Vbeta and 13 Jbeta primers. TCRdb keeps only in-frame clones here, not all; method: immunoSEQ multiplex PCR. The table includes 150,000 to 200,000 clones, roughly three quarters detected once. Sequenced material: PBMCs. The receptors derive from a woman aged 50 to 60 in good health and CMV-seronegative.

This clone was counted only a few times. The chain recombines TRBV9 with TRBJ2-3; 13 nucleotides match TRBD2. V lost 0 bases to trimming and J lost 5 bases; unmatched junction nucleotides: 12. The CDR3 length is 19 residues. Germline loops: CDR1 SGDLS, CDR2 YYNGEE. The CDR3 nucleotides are TGTGCCAGCAGCGTAGCTACTAGCGGGAGGGCCCCCACCGGAGATACGCAGTATTTT. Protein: CASSVATSGRAPTGDTQYF.

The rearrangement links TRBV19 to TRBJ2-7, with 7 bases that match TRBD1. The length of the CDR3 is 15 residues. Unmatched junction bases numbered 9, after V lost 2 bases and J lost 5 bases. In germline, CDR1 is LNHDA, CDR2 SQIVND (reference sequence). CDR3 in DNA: TGTGCCAGTAGTATACGTCAGGGGGAGCGACACGAGCAGTACTTC. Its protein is CASSIRQGERHEQYF.

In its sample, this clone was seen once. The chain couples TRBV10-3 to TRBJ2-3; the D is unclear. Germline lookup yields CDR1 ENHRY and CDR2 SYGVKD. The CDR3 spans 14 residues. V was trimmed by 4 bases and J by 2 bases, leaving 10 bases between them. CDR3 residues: CAISAGGTTDTQYF. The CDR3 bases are TGTGCCATCAGTGCCGGCGGAACCACAGATACGCAGTATTTT.

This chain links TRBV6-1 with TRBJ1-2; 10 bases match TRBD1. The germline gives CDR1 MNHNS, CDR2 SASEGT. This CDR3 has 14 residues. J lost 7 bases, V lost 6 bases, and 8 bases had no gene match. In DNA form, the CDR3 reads TGTGCCAGCAGGGGACAGGGGACTCTCTGTGGCTACACCTTC. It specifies CASRGQGTLCGYTF.

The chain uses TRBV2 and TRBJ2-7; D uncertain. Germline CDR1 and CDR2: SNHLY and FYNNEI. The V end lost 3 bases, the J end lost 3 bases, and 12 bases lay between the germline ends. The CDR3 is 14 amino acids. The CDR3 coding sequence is TGTGCCAGCAGTGACCCAGGCAGGTACTACGAGCAGTACTTC. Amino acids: CASSDPGRYYEQYF. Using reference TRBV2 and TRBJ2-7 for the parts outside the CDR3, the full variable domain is EPEVTQTPSHQVTQMGQEVILRCVPISNHLYFYWYRQILGQKVEFLVSFYNNEISEKSEIFDDQFSVERPDGSNFTLKIRSTKLEDSAMYFCASSDPGRYYEQYFGPGTRLTVT.

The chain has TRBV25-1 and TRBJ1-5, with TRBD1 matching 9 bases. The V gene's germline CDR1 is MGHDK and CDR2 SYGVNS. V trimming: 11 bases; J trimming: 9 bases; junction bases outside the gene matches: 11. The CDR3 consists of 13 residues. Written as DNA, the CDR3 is TGTGCCCCGCCTACGACAGGGGGTCGGCCCCAGCATTTT. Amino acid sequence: CAPPTTGGRPQHF.

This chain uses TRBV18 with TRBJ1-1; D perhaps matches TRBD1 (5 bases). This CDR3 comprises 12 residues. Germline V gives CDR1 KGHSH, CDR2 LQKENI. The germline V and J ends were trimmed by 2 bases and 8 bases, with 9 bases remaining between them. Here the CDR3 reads CASSPGGEEAFF. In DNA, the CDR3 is TGTGCCAGCTCACCAGGGGGGGAGGAAGCTTTCTTT.

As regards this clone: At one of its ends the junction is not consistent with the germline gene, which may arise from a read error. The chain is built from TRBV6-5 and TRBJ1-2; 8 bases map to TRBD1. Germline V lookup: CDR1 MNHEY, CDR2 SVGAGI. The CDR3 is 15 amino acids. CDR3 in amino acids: CASSDSGQASYGYTF. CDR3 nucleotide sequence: TGTGCCAGCAGTGACTCGGGACAGGCAAGTTATGGCTACACCTTC.

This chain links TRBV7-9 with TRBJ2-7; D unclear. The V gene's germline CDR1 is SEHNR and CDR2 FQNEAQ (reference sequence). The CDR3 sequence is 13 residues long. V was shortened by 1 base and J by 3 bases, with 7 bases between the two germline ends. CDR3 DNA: TGTGCCAGCAGCTTAGGACTTTTCTACGAGCAGTACTTC. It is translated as CASSLGLFYEQYF.

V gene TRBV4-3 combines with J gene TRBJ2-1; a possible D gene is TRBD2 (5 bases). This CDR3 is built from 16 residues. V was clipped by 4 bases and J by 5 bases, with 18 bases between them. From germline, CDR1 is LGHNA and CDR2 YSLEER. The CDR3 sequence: CASSRYWTLADNEQFF. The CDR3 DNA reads TGCGCCAGCAGCCGCTACTGGACTTTGGCCGACAATGAGCAGTTCTTC.

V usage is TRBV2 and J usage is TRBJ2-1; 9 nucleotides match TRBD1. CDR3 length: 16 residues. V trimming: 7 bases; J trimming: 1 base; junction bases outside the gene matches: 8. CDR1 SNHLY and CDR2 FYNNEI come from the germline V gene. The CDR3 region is CASTPLGQGSYNEQFF. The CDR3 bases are TGTGCCAGCACTCCCTTGGGACAGGGTTCCTACAATGAGCAGTTCTTC.

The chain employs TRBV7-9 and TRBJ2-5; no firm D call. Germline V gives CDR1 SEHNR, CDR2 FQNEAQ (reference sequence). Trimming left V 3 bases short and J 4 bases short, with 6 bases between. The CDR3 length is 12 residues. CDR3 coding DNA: TGTGCCAGCAGCTTTAACAGAGAGACCCAGTACTTC. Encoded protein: CASSFNRETQYF.

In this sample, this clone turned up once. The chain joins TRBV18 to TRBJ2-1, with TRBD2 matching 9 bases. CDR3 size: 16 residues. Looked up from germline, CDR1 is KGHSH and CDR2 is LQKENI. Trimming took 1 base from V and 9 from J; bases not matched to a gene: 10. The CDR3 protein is CASSPRSLAGYVEQFF. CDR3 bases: TGTGCCAGCTCACCACGGAGTCTAGCGGGATATGTTGAGCAGTTCTTC.

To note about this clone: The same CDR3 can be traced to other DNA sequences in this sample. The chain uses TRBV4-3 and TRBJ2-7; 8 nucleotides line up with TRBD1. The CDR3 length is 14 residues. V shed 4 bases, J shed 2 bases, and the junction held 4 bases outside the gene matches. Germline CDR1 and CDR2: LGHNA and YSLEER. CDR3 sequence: CASSPGTGTYEQYF. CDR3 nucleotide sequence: TGCGCCAGCAGCCCCGGGACAGGTACCTACGAGCAGTACTTC.

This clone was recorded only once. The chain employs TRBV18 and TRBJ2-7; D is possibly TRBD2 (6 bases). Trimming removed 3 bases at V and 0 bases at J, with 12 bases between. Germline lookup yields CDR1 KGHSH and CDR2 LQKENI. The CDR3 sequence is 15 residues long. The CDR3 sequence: CASSPGLKNSYEQYF. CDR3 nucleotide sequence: TGTGCCAGCTCACCGGGACTGAAAAACTCCTACGAGCAGTACTTC.

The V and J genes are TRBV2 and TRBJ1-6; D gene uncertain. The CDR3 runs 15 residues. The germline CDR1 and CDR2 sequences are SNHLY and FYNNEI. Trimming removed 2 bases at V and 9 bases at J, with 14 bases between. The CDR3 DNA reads TGTGCCAGCAGTGAATCCGAGAACAGTATTTCACCCCTCCACTTT. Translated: CASSESENSISPLHF.

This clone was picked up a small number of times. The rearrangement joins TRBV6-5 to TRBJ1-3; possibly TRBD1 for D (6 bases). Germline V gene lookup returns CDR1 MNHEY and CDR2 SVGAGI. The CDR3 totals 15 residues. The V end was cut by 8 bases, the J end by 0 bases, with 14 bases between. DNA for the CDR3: TGTGCCAGCGGTTTCGGGACATACTCTGGAAACACCATATATTTT. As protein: CASGFGTYSGNTIYF.

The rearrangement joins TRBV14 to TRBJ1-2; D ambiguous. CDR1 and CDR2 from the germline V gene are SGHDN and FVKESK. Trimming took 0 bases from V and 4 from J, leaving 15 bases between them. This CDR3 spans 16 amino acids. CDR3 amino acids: CASSQDRGRVGYGYTF. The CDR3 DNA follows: TGTGCCAGCAGCCAAGATCGAGGTCGGGTCGGCTATGGCTACACCTTC.

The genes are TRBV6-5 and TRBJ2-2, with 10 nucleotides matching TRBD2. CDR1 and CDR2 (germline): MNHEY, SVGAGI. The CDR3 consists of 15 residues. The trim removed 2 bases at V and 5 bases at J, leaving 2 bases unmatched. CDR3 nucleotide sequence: TGTGCCAGCAGTTACGGACTAGCGGCAACCGGGGAGCTGTTTTTT. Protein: CASSYGLAATGELFF.

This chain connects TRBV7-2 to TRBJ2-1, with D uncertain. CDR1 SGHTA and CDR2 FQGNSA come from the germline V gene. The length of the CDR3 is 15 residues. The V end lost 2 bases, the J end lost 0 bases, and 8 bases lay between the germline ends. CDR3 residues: CASSLSLSSYNEQFF. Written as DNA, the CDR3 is TGTGCCAGCAGCTTAAGTCTTAGCTCCTACAATGAGCAGTTCTTC.

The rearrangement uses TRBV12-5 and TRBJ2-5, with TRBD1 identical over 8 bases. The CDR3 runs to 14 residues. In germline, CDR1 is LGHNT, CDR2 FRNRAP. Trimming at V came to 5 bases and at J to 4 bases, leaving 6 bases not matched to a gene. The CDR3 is CASGTSGTGETQYF. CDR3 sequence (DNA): TGTGCTAGTGGTACCTCCGGGACAGGAGAGACCCAGTACTTC.

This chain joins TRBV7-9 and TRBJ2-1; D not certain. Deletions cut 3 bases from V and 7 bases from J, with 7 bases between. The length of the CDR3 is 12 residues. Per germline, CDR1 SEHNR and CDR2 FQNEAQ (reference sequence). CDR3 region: CASSFGRNEQFF. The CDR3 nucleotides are TGTGCCAGCAGCTTCGGCAGGAATGAGCAGTTCTTC.

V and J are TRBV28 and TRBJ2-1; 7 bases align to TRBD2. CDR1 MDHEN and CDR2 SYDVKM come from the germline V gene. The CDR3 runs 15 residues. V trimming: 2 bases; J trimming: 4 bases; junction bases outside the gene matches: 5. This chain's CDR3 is CASSLLAVSYNEQFF. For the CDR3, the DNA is TGTGCCAGCAGTTTACTAGCGGTTTCGTACAATGAGCAGTTCTTC.

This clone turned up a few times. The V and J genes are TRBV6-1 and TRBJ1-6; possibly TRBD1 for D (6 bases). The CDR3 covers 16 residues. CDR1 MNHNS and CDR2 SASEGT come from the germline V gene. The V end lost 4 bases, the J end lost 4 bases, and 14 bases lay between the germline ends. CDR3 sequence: CASSAGGGPYNSPLHF. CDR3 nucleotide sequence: TGTGCCAGCAGTGCCGGCGGGGGCCCTTATAATTCACCCCTCCACTTT.

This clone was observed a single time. The CDR3 reads CAIRTGTSGLSYNEQFF. CDR3 sequence (DNA): TGTGCCATCCGGACCGGGACTAGCGGCCTCTCCTACAATGAGCAGTTCTTC. The J gene is TRBJ2-1, the V gene TRBV10-3; 11 bases map to TRBD2. Losses at the gene ends were 8 bases for V and 0 bases for J; bases not matched to a gene: 9. This CDR3 spans 17 amino acids. Germline CDR1 reads ENHRY; CDR2 reads SYGVKD.

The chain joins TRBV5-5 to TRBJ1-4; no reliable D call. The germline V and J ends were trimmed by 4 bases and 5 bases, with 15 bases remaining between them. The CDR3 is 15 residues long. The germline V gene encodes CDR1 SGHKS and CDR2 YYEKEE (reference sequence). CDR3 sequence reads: CASSTFPGPNEKLFF. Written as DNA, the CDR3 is TGTGCCAGCAGCACATTCCCGGGTCCCAATGAAAAACTGTTTTTT.

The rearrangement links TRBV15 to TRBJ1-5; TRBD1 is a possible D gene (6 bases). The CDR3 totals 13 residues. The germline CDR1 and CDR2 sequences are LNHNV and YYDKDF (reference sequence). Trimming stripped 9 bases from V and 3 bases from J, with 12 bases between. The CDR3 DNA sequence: TGTGCCACGAGGACAGATAACAATCAGCCCCAGCATTTT. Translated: CATRTDNNQPQHF.

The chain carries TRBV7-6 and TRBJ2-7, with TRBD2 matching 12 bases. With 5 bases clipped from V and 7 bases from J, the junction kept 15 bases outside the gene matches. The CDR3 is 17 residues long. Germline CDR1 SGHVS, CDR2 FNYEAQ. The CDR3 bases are TGTGCCAGCAGCCTTAGGACTAGCGGGACAAGTCCGCCAGAGCAGTACTTC. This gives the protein CASSLRTSGTSPPEQYF.

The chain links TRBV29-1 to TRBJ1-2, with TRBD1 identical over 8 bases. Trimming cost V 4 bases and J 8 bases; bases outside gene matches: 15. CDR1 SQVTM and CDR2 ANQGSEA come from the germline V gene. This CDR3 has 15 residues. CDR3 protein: CSVGVGQASVAGYTF. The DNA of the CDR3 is TGCAGCGTTGGGGTGGGACAGGCGTCCGTGGCCGGCTACACCTTC. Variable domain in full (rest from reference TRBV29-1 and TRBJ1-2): SAVISQKPSRDICQRGTSLTIQCQVDSQVTMMFWYRQQPGQSLTLIATANQGSEATYESGFVIDKFPISRPNLTFSTLTVSNMSPEDSSIYLCSVGVGQASVAGYTFGSGTRLTVV.

CDR3 sequence reads: CASSYSVGVGTEAFF. The CDR3 nucleotides are TGTGCCAGCAGTTACTCAGTCGGGGTGGGTACTGAAGCTTTCTTT. The chain has TRBV6-5 and TRBJ1-1, with unresolved D. The CDR3 runs to 15 residues. V shed 0 bases and J shed 5 bases, with 13 bases lying between them. Germline loops: CDR1 MNHEY, CDR2 SVGAGI.

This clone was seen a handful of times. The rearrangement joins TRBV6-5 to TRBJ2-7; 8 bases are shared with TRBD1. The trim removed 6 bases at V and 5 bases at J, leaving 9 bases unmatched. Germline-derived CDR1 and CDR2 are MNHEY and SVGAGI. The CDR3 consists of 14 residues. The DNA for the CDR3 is TGTGCCAGCAGAAGACAGGGGCGGAGGGACGAGCAGTACTTC. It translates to CASRRQGRRDEQYF.

CDR3 sequence reads: CASSLAWTRYGYTF. The CDR3 region has the DNA TGTGCCAGCAGTTTAGCCTGGACTAGGTATGGCTACACCTTC. The chain couples TRBV28 to TRBJ1-2, with D uncertain. The CDR3 loop spans 14 amino acids. Germline-derived CDR1 and CDR2 are MDHEN and SYDVKM. V was pared by 2 bases and J by 5 bases, with 12 bases between.